These 29 T cell receptor beta chains originate from one sample sequenced in a study of control samples from healthy donors and cancer patients. This table comes from immunoSEQ multiplex PCR, and its TCRdb copy is limited to in-frame clones, with some not included. The sample carries roughly 100,000 clones, under 90% recorded once. The sequenced sample consisted of blood. The receptors were sampled from a woman aged 50 to 65 in good health.

The gene calls are TRBV5-1 and TRBJ2-7, with TRBD2 identical over 7 bases. Germline V CDR1 and CDR2: SGHRS, YFSETQ. The CDR3 is made up of 15 amino acids. V was clipped by 5 bases and J by 3 bases; unmatched bases: 11. CDR3 in DNA: TGCGCCAGCAGGGCACTAGCGCAAAACAGCTACGAGCAGTACTTC. This encodes CASRALAQNSYEQYF.

V is TRBV10-3 and J is TRBJ2-7; 7 nucleotides line up with TRBD1. The CDR3 is 15 amino acids. Germline loops: CDR1 ENHRY, CDR2 SYGVKD. The V segment lost 1 base and the J segment 1 base; nucleotides outside the gene matches: 4. DNA of the CDR3: TGTGCCATCAGTGAGTTCACAGGGGCTTCCTACGAGCAGTACTTC. This encodes CAISEFTGASYEQYF.

V gene TRBV19 combines with J gene TRBJ1-2; TRBD1 is a possible D gene (6 bases). The CDR3 loop spans 13 amino acids. The germline V and J ends were trimmed by 5 bases and 4 bases, with 11 bases remaining between them. CDR1 and CDR2 from the germline V gene are LNHDA and SQIVND (reference sequence). The DNA for the CDR3 is TGTGCCAGTAGTGCAGGACAGCGCTATGGCTACACCTTC. The encoded protein is CASSAGQRYGYTF.

The V call is TRBV12-5, the J call TRBJ1-1; D is perhaps TRBD1 (6 bases). This CDR3 is built from 17 residues. Per the germline V gene, CDR1 is LGHNT and CDR2 is FRNRAP. Trimming cost V 0 bases and J 9 bases, with 23 bases left between them. The CDR3 protein is CASGLVRARVGRDKAFF. The CDR3 DNA reads TGTGCTAGTGGTTTGGTACGGGCCCGGGTCGGCCGGGACAAAGCTTTCTTT. The entire variable domain, with the rest obtained from reference TRBV12-5 and TRBJ1-1, is as follows: DARVTQTPRHKVTEMGQEVTMRCQPILGHNTVFWYRQTMMQGLELLAYFRNRAPLDDSGMPKDRFSAEMPDATLATLKIQPSEPRDSAVYFCASGLVRARVGRDKAFFGQGTRLTVV.

V usage is TRBV29-1 and J usage is TRBJ1-1; TRBD1 agrees at 8 bases. Germline values: CDR1 SQVTM, CDR2 ANQGSEA. CDR3 length: 13 amino acids. V trimming: 6 bases; J trimming: 5 bases; junction bases outside the gene matches: 8. This CDR3 reads CSVAGGLGTEAFF. The CDR3 DNA reads TGCAGCGTCGCAGGGGGCTTGGGGACTGAAGCTTTCTTT.

The V gene is TRBV6-6, the J gene TRBJ2-7; 8 bases fit TRBD1. With 7 bases clipped from V and 0 bases from J, the junction kept 5 bases outside the gene matches. Germline V gene lookup returns CDR1 MNHNY and CDR2 SVGAGI (reference sequence). The CDR3 contains 14 residues. CDR3 residues: CASTRQGASYEQYF. The CDR3 DNA follows: TGTGCCAGCACCCGTCAGGGGGCCTCCTACGAGCAGTACTTC.

The V gene is TRBV4-2, the J gene TRBJ2-5, with TRBD1 as a possible D gene (5 bases). V was pared by 1 base and J by 7 bases, with 13 bases between. Germline assignment: CDR1 LGHNA and CDR2 YNFKEQ. CDR3 length: 14 residues. CDR3 nucleotides: TGTGCCAGCAGCCAAGCCGTCAGGGAAGGGACCCAGTACTTC. Residues: CASSQAVREGTQYF.

This chain connects TRBV9 to TRBJ2-1; D ambiguous. The V gene lost 0 bases and the J gene lost 8 bases, with 12 bases spanning the gap. CDR3 size: 14 residues. Looked up from germline, CDR1 is SGDLS and CDR2 is YYNGEE. The CDR3, as DNA: TGTGCCAGCAGCGTAGATTCAAGGGCCCATGAGCAGTTCTTC. As protein: CASSVDSRAHEQFF. Together with reference TRBV9 and TRBJ2-1, the CDR3 gives the full variable domain: DSGVTQTPKHLITATGQRVTLRCSPRSGDLSVYWYQQSLDQGLQFLIQYYNGEERAKGNILERFSAQQFPDLHSELNLSSLELGDSALYFCASSVDSRAHEQFFGPGTRLTVL.

The chain is built from TRBV4-2 and TRBJ2-7; 8 bases line up with TRBD2. CDR1 LGHNA and CDR2 YNFKEQ come from the germline V gene. Unmatched junction bases numbered 5, after V lost 0 bases and J lost 7 bases. The CDR3 extends over 14 amino acids. CDR3 DNA sequence: TGTGCCAGCAGCCAAGAAACAGCGGGAGTTGAGCAGTACTTC. Its translation: CASSQETAGVEQYF.

The chain uses TRBV6-6 and TRBJ2-7; TRBD2 is a possible D gene (6 bases). Germline-derived CDR1 and CDR2 are MNHNY and SVGAGI (reference sequence). Trimming took 0 bases from V and 6 from J, leaving 9 bases between them. The CDR3 is made up of 13 amino acids. For the CDR3, the DNA is TGTGCCAGCAGTTACTCGATCGGGGGCGAGCAGTACTTC. Amino acids: CASSYSIGGEQYF.

V usage is TRBV11-2 and J usage is TRBJ2-2; possibly TRBD1 for D (6 bases). The CDR3 runs to 17 residues. Trimming removed 3 bases at V and 1 base at J, with 15 bases between. Germline V CDR1 and CDR2: SGHAT, FQNNGV. The CDR3 region has the DNA TGTGCCAGCAGCTTCTTAACAGGGACCTTGAACACCGGGGAGCTGTTTTTT. It codes for CASSFLTGTLNTGELFF.

There are a few counts of this clone. The chain links TRBV7-9 to TRBJ1-4; D unclear. Trimming left V 1 base short and J 6 bases short, with 9 bases between. The CDR3 covers 14 residues. Germline V gene data show CDR1 as SEHNR and CDR2 as FQNEAQ (reference sequence). CDR3: CASSLVPRDEKLFF. The CDR3 DNA reads TGTGCCAGCAGCTTAGTTCCGAGGGATGAAAAACTGTTTTTT. The complete variable domain, with remaining parts taken from reference TRBV7-9 and TRBJ1-4, reads DTGVSQNPRHKITKRGQNVTFRCDPISEHNRLYWYRQTLGQGPEFLTYFQNEAQLEKSRLLSDRFSAERPKGSFSTLEIQRTEQGDSAMYLCASSLVPRDEKLFFGSGTQLSVL.

The DNA for the CDR3 is TGTGCCAGCAGCCACGCCGGGACAGGGGGTCGGGAGCAGTACTTC. This gives the protein CASSHAGTGGREQYF. The rearrangement joins TRBV3-1 (or the pseudogene TRBV3-2) to TRBJ2-7; 11 positions match TRBD1. The CDR3 spans 15 residues. Losses at the gene ends were 3 bases for V and 7 bases for J; bases not matched to a gene: 8. From germline, CDR1 is LGHDT and CDR2 YNNKEL (reference sequence).

The CDR3 coding sequence is TGTGCCAGCAGCCAAGGGAGGACCATCACTGAAGCTTTCTTT. Translation gives CASSQGRTITEAFF. The rearrangement uses TRBV3-1 (or the pseudogene TRBV3-2) and TRBJ1-1, with D unclear. The CDR3 spans 14 residues. V shed 1 base and J shed 4 bases, with 10 bases lying between them. CDR1 LGHDT and CDR2 YNNKEL come from the germline V gene (reference sequence).

The chain carries TRBV27 and TRBJ2-7, with D perhaps TRBD2 (6 bases). The CDR3 sequence is 13 residues long. Per the germline V gene, CDR1 is MNHEY and CDR2 is SMNVEV (reference sequence). Trimming shortened V by 5 bases and J by 5 bases, and 13 bases separated the two germline ends. Here the CDR3 DNA reads TGTGCCAGCAGTACCCGGGGGTCAAACGAGCAGTACTTC. This gives the protein CASSTRGSNEQYF.

J is TRBJ1-1 and V is TRBV7-2; tentatively, D is TRBD1 (5 bases). The CDR3 is made up of 13 amino acids. Trimming removed 1 base at V and 8 bases at J, with 11 bases between. Per the germline V gene, CDR1 is SGHTA and CDR2 is FQGNSA. DNA of the CDR3: TGTGCCAGCAGCTTAGGGGGGGAGGGGGAAGCTTTCTTT. Translation gives CASSLGGEGEAFF.

The rearrangement links TRBV18 to TRBJ2-5; possible D gene TRBD2, 5 bases. Germline V gives CDR1 KGHSH, CDR2 LQKENI. Trimming left V 2 bases short and J 2 bases short, with 6 bases between. The CDR3 extends over 13 amino acids. The CDR3: CASSPSGQETQYF. The CDR3 bases are TGTGCCAGCTCACCAAGCGGTCAAGAGACCCAGTACTTC.

This chain connects TRBV5-6 to TRBJ1-2, with TRBD1 matching over 8 bases. The V gene's germline CDR1 is SGHDT and CDR2 YYEEEE. The J segment lost 7 bases and the V segment lost 4 bases, leaving 12 bases of the junction unmatched. The length of the CDR3 is 15 residues. The CDR3 bases are TGTGCCAGCAGCCGCTCGGGGCAGGGGGCGGGTGGCTACACCTTC. This gives the protein CASSRSGQGAGGYTF.

The chain carries TRBV3-1 (or the pseudogene TRBV3-2) and TRBJ2-2; 10 bases align to TRBD1. The CDR3 is 16 amino acids. The V and J ends lost 4 bases and 3 bases, in that order; junction bases with no gene match: 5. CDR1 and CDR2 from the germline V gene are LGHDT and YNNKEL (reference sequence). CDR3 loop: CASSLTGTGDTGELFF. CDR3 bases: TGTGCCAGCAGCCTAACCGGGACAGGGGACACCGGGGAGCTGTTTTTT.

The chain employs TRBV11-3 and TRBJ1-2, with 8 bases identical to TRBD1. This CDR3 is built from 16 residues. Germline trimming cut 4 bases from V and 3 bases from J; bases unmatched to any gene: 10. Germline values: CDR1 SGHNT, CDR2 YENEEA. The CDR3: CASSSKLQGAYYGYTF. CDR3 in DNA: TGTGCCAGCAGCTCAAAGCTTCAGGGGGCGTACTATGGCTACACCTTC. The full variable domain, its missing parts supplied by reference TRBV11-3 and TRBJ1-2, is EAGVVQSPRYKIIEKKQPVAFWCNPISGHNTLYWYLQNLGQGPELLIRYENEEAVDDSQLPKDRFSAERLKGVDSTLKIQPAELGDSAVYLCASSSKLQGAYYGYTFGSGTRLTVV.

Note on this clone: The sample holds other DNA sequences that translate to the same CDR3. The chain uses TRBV24-1 and TRBJ2-3; no clear D gene. Trimming left V 3 bases short and J 2 bases short, with 2 bases between. The CDR3 has 12 amino acids. The V gene's germline CDR1 is KGHDR and CDR2 SFDVKD. This chain's CDR3 is CATSDDTDTQYF. The CDR3 nucleotides read TGTGCCACCAGTGATGACACAGATACGCAGTATTTT.

The gene calls are TRBV27 and TRBJ1-1, with unresolved D. Trimming removed 0 bases from V and 3 bases from J, with 5 bases in between. Germline CDR1 MNHEY, CDR2 SMNVEV (reference sequence). The CDR3 consists of 13 residues. CDR3 sequence: CASSLSQDTEAFF. DNA of the CDR3: TGTGCCAGCAGTTTATCTCAGGACACTGAAGCTTTCTTT.

The chain recombines TRBV2 with TRBJ2-6, with a weak D call TRBD2 (5 bases). The germline V gene encodes CDR1 SNHLY and CDR2 FYNNEI. There are 15 residues in the CDR3. The V gene lost 4 bases and the J gene lost 2 bases, with 9 bases spanning the gap. CDR3 in amino acids: CASSGLRAGANVLTF. Here the CDR3 DNA reads TGTGCCAGCAGTGGTTTGAGGGCTGGGGCCAACGTCCTGACTTTC.

The chain employs TRBV24-1 and TRBJ1-2; no firm D call. The CDR3 is made up of 13 amino acids. V dropped 7 bases and J dropped 6 bases, with 14 bases sitting between them. Germline assignment: CDR1 KGHDR and CDR2 SFDVKD. CDR3 in amino acids: CATRPSWEDGYTF. CDR3 DNA: TGTGCCACCAGACCCTCTTGGGAGGATGGCTACACCTTC.

The V and J genes are TRBV29-1 and TRBJ1-3; no reliable D call. This CDR3 contains 14 residues. The V gene lost 1 base and the J gene lost 3 bases, with 10 bases spanning the gap. The germline gives CDR1 SQVTM, CDR2 ANQGSEA. The CDR3 nucleotides read TGCAGCGTTGAAGGGCATCGAGATGGAAACACCATATATTTT. This codes for CSVEGHRDGNTIYF.

This sequence joins TRBV7-2 and TRBJ1-5; unclear D gene. The germline CDR1 and CDR2 sequences are SGHTA and FQGNSA. Trimming removed 0 bases from V and 7 bases from J, with 7 bases in between. This CDR3 is 13 amino acids long. The chain's CDR3 is CASSLARNQPQHF. CDR3 nucleotide sequence: TGTGCCAGCAGCTTAGCCAGGAACCAGCCCCAGCATTTT.

The rearrangement links TRBV4-3 to TRBJ2-1, with 12 bases matching TRBD2. The CDR3 consists of 15 residues. CDR1 is LGHNA and CDR2 is YSLEER in the germline V gene. Trimming removed 5 bases from V and 9 bases from J; junction bases left unmatched: 8. CDR3 residues: CASSLTSGSTGEQFF. Here the CDR3 DNA reads TGCGCCAGCAGCTTGACTAGCGGGAGTACAGGTGAGCAGTTCTTC.

V gene TRBV7-2 combines with J gene TRBJ1-5; tentative D call: TRBD1 (5 bases). The CDR3 is 14 amino acids. The germline V gene encodes CDR1 SGHTA and CDR2 FQGNSA. V was pared by 2 bases and J by 3 bases, with 8 bases between. CDR3 protein: CASSLRGNNQPQHF. Here the CDR3 DNA reads TGTGCCAGCAGCTTACGGGGGAACAATCAGCCCCAGCATTTT.

The rearrangement uses TRBV28 and TRBJ1-6, with a tentative D call TRBD1 (5 bases). Germline CDR1 is MDHEN and CDR2 is SYDVKM. V lost 1 base, J lost 10 bases, and 14 bases lay in between. The CDR3 loop spans 15 amino acids. CDR3 nucleotide sequence: TGTGCCAGCAGTTTATTGACAGATTCGGGGTCACCCCTCCACTTT. This encodes CASSLLTDSGSPLHF.